This TCR beta chain was found in a study of cytomegalovirus exposure and HLA in healthy donors. Across the whole study: A prior analysis found about 120 million unique TCR beta sequences from approximately 190 million T cells.

This PCR relied on a set of 60 Vbeta primers and 13 Jbeta primers. Data came from immunoSEQ multiplex PCR; TCRdb stores just in-frame clones and leaves some out. In the table there are approximately 100,000 clones, about 75% of which are singletons. Deletions cut 3 bases from V and 2 bases from J, with 10 bases between. Germline V gene data show CDR1 as MGHRA and CDR2 as YSYEKL. The CDR3 covers 15 residues. The study's findings and limits: In vitro assays verified that three CMV-associated chains recognized CMV antigens specifically. Many donors shared some public TCRs, even though most TCR sequences were rare.

This cohort consisted of healthy bone marrow donors. This clone was counted a few times. Its antigen is still unknown. This receptor was identified in a male donor in good health and CMV-seropositive. The rearrangement uses TRBV4-1 and TRBJ2-2; D might be TRBD1 (6 bases). Input material: PBMCs. CDR3 residues: CASSHGQLNTGELFF. The CDR3 DNA reads TGCGCCAGCAGCCATGGACAGTTAAACACCGGGGAGCTGTTTTTT.